A single sample gave rise to the 18 T cell receptor beta chains below, sequenced in a study of cytomegalovirus exposure and HLA in healthy donors. 13 Jbeta primers and 60 Vbeta primers were used for the PCR. Clones were read by immunoSEQ multiplex PCR, and TCRdb kept only the in-frame ones, dropping some. This sample's clone table lists more than 95,000 clones. Sequencing input: PBMCs. The receptor source for this set is a man in his thirties or forties in good health and CMV-seronegative.

The chain couples TRBV9 to TRBJ2-5, with 7 bases lining up with TRBD1. The J call may be wrong; the DNA end is better matched by TRBJ2-7. Germline assignment: CDR1 SGDLS and CDR2 YYNGEE. The CDR3 has 16 residues. The CDR3 DNA is TGTGCCAGCAGCAGGACCCTACGGGACAGCTCCTACGAGCAGTACTTC. Translation gives CASSRTLRDSSYEQYF.

The J gene is TRBJ1-1, the V gene TRBV10-3; D gene unclear. Germline CDR1 and CDR2: ENHRY and SYGVKD. This CDR3 has 14 amino acids. V was pared by 3 bases and J by 0 bases, with 8 bases between. The CDR3 loop is CAISDPVMNTEAFF. CDR3 DNA sequence: TGTGCCATCAGTGATCCGGTCATGAACACTGAAGCTTTCTTT.

This chain joins TRBV7-6 and TRBJ2-7; tentatively, D is TRBD2 (5 bases). Trimming took off 5 bases at V and 4 bases at J, with 12 bases between the two ends. The CDR3 runs to 13 residues. Germline CDR1 is SGHVS and CDR2 is FNYEAQ. The CDR3 nucleotides read TGTGCCAGCAGCCCCCCCAGCGGATACGAGCAGTACTTC. Translated, it gives CASSPPSGYEQYF.

V is TRBV5-1 and J is TRBJ1-1; a weak D match, TRBD1 (5 bases). CDR3 length: 15 amino acids. V was shortened by 2 bases and J by 5 bases, with 16 bases between the two germline ends. CDR1 is SGHRS, CDR2 YFSETQ, per germline. DNA of the CDR3: TGCGCCAGCAGCTTTTTTCTTTCGGGGGAGACTGAAGCTTTCTTT. It translates to CASSFFLSGETEAFF. The full variable domain, its missing parts supplied by reference TRBV5-1 and TRBJ1-1, is KAGVTQTPRYLIKTRGQQVTLSCSPISGHRSVSWYQQTPGQGLQFLFEYFSETQRNKGNFPGRFSGRQFSNSRSEMNVSTLELGDSALYLCASSFFLSGETEAFFGQGTRLTVV.

This chain connects TRBV28 to TRBJ2-2, with D possibly TRBD2 on 5 matching bases. V lost 3 bases and J lost 6, with 17 bases in between. There are 16 residues in the CDR3. Looked up from germline, CDR1 is MDHEN and CDR2 is SYDVKM. The DNA for the CDR3 is TGTGCCAGCAGTTTTAATGGGCAGCTAGCCTCCGGGGAGCTGTTTTTT. Its protein is CASSFNGQLASGELFF.

This chain connects TRBV30 to TRBJ2-5; 7 bases match TRBD1. In germline, CDR1 is GTSNPN, CDR2 SVGIG (reference sequence). The CDR3 runs 13 residues. V lost 6 bases and J lost 5; bases outside the gene matches: 9. This chain's CDR3 is CACGRQGRETQYF. In nucleotides, the CDR3 is TGTGCCTGCGGAAGACAGGGCCGGGAGACCCAGTACTTC.

This rearrangement joins TRBV9 to TRBJ2-7, with D perhaps matching TRBD2 (6 bases). The CDR3 consists of 19 residues. V gave up 0 bases and J gave up 0 bases, with 22 bases separating them. Per the germline V gene, CDR1 is SGDLS and CDR2 is YYNGEE. CDR3 nucleotide sequence: TGTGCCAGCAGCGTAGACCCTGGAACGTCGGGAGCTAGCTCCTACGAGCAGTACTTC. Its protein is CASSVDPGTSGASSYEQYF.

The chain has TRBV5-1 and TRBJ2-7, with 10 bases fitting TRBD1. Germline V gives CDR1 SGHRS, CDR2 YFSETQ. J gave up 2 bases and V 5 bases, and 7 bases lay outside the gene matches. The CDR3 runs 15 residues. Written as DNA, the CDR3 is TGCGCCAGCAGGCAGGGACAGGGGTTAGCCTACGAGCAGTACTTC. Its translation is CASRQGQGLAYEQYF.

The CDR3 loop reads CASSLAYGSAYGYTF. The CDR3 DNA follows: TGTGCCAGCAGCTTAGCATACGGGTCTGCCTATGGCTACACCTTC. This chain joins TRBV7-9 and TRBJ1-2, with D hard to call. V lost 0 bases to trimming and J lost 4 bases, with 12 bases between them. This CDR3 comprises 15 residues. Germline V lookup: CDR1 SEHNR, CDR2 FQNEAQ (reference sequence).

This chain uses TRBV15 with TRBJ2-7, with a tentative D call TRBD2 (6 bases). The CDR3 length is 14 residues. V was clipped by 0 bases and J by 3 bases, with 9 bases between them. In germline, CDR1 is LNHNV, CDR2 YYDKDF (reference sequence). CDR3: CATSREWGDYEQYF. Written as DNA, the CDR3 is TGTGCCACCAGCAGAGAGTGGGGGGACTACGAGCAGTACTTC.

This chain joins TRBV11-1 and TRBJ2-1; 7 bases agree with TRBD1. This CDR3 contains 15 residues. Germline CDR1 is SGHAT and CDR2 is FQDESV (reference sequence). With 5 bases clipped from V and 9 bases from J, the junction kept 13 bases outside the gene matches. The CDR3: CASSIDRVSAGEQFF. The CDR3 DNA sequence: TGTGCCAGCAGCATAGACAGGGTTAGTGCAGGTGAGCAGTTCTTC.

CDR3 protein: CASRLGRLAGDNEQFF. CDR3 bases: TGTGCCAGCAGGCTAGGCAGGCTAGCGGGAGACAATGAGCAGTTCTTC. The chain links TRBV2 to TRBJ2-1; 10 bases are a match to TRBD2. This CDR3 has 16 residues. Germline V gene sequence: CDR1 SNHLY, CDR2 FYNNEI. The junction had 10 bases not matched to a gene; V was cut back by 6 bases and J by 5 bases.

The chain has TRBV6-1 and TRBJ2-7, with TRBD1 matching over 9 bases. V was pared by 7 bases and J by 6 bases, with 7 bases of the junction left unmatched. The CDR3 covers 13 residues. Germline assignment: CDR1 MNHNS and CDR2 SASEGT. The CDR3 DNA reads as TGTGCCAGCACCGGGAACAGGGGGCGCGAGCAGTACTTC. Residues: CASTGNRGREQYF.

The chain employs TRBV7-8 and TRBJ2-7; the match to TRBD1 covers 10 bases. Germline trimming cut 4 bases from V and 2 bases from J; bases unmatched to any gene: 5. Germline loops: CDR1 SGHVS, CDR2 FQNEAQ. The CDR3 totals 15 residues. In DNA, the CDR3 is TGTGCCAGCAGCTCGGGACAGGGGCGAACCTACGAGCAGTACTTC. This sequence encodes CASSSGQGRTYEQYF. The whole variable domain, filled in from reference TRBV7-8 and TRBJ2-7, reads GAGVSQSPRYKVAKRGQDVALRCDPISGHVSLFWYQQALGQGPEFLTYFQNEAQLDKSGLPSDRFFAERPEGSVSTLKIQRTQQEDSAVYLCASSSGQGRTYEQYFGPGTRLTVT.

The V call is TRBV27, the J call TRBJ1-5, with D unresolved. V shed 2 bases and J shed 0 bases, with 8 bases lying between them. Germline V gene data show CDR1 as MNHEY and CDR2 as SMNVEV (reference sequence). The CDR3 totals 15 residues. DNA for the CDR3: TGTGCCAGCAGTTTAGGTGGGCTTAGCAATCAGCCCCAGCATTTT. It yields the protein CASSLGGLSNQPQHF.

The chain joins TRBV28 to TRBJ1-1, with 8 bases matching TRBD1. Germline V lookup: CDR1 MDHEN, CDR2 SYDVKM. The ends lost 5 bases at V and 6 bases at J; junction bases unmatched: 14. The CDR3 contains 16 residues. The chain's CDR3 is CASSLQGVMYRSEAFF. DNA of the CDR3: TGTGCCAGCAGTCTACAGGGGGTTATGTATCGATCTGAAGCTTTCTTT.

The rearrangement joins TRBV5-1 to TRBJ2-7; D gene unclear. Per the germline V gene, CDR1 is SGHRS and CDR2 is YFSETQ. This CDR3 contains 13 residues. Trimming took off 0 bases at V and 3 bases at J, with 7 bases between the two ends. CDR3 sequence: CASSLEHDYEQYF. DNA of the CDR3: TGCGCCAGCAGCTTGGAACACGACTACGAGCAGTACTTC.

The chain has TRBV6-5 and TRBJ2-2; D is possibly TRBD2 (7 bases). V lost 7 bases, J lost 6 bases, and 18 bases lay in between. CDR3 length: 15 amino acids. The germline CDR1 and CDR2 sequences are MNHEY and SVGAGI. Written as DNA, the CDR3 is TGTGCCAGCAATTTCGGGGGGCCAGGCGCCGGGGAGCTGTTTTTT. Protein product: CASNFGGPGAGELFF.